The TCR beta chain under discussion was sequenced for a study of identical twins. TCRdb called the 5' RACE reads again in MiXCR, with one record for every CDR3 protein. The repertoire holds about 240,000 distinct CDR3 sequences, with about 10% as singletons. This clonotype was seen ten or more times. The CDR3 has 16 amino acids. J gave up 6 bases and V 3 bases, and 8 bases lay outside the gene matches. The V gene's germline CDR1 is SEHNR and CDR2 FQNEAQ (reference sequence). The specimen sequenced was memory T cells sorted from blood. This receptor was taken from a man aged 50 or older in good health. V and J are TRBV7-9 and TRBJ2-2; TRBD2 matches at 9 bases. CDR3 loop: CASSLGSGSKSGELFF. CDR3 DNA sequence: TGTGCCAGCAGCTTGGGTAGCGGGAGTAAGTCCGGGGAGCTGTTTTTT.